Presented here are 15 T cell receptor beta chains from one specimen sequenced in a study of blood T cells in healthy people across ages. The use of a sample-barcoded 5' primer and a J-beta primer mix characterized a second PCR of roughly 6 to 12 cycles. One entry per CDR3 protein, called by TCRdb with MiXCR from the 5' RACE reads. The profile covers roughly 1 million distinct CDR3 sequences, with almost 25% appearing a single time and about 0.8% taken by the ten largest. These same records also appear under a second study, on T cells of mothers and their children.

Sequencing used blood. These receptors originate from a girl aged 2-10 years in good health.

The chain has TRBV4-3 and TRBJ1-6; D gene unclear. The V end was cut by 0 bases, the J end by 9 bases, with 15 bases between. The CDR3 sequence is 16 residues long. Germline CDR1 reads LGHNA; CDR2 reads YSLEER. DNA for the CDR3: TGCGCCAGCAGCCAAGACCTCAAGATACACCCTTCACCCCTCCACTTT. Translation gives CASSQDLKIHPSPLHF.

This clonotype has a single count. The chain recombines TRBV12-3 or TRBV12-4 with TRBJ1-1; D gene unclear. The CDR3 sequence is 12 residues long. Trimming cost V 10 bases and J 3 bases, with 12 bases left between them. The CDR3 reads CATHKLYTEAFF. The CDR3 DNA follows: TGTGCCACCCATAAGTTGTACACTGAAGCTTTCTTT.

This rearrangement joins TRBV10-3 to TRBJ2-1; 16 bases agree with TRBD2. The J call is in doubt because the DNA end fits TRBJ2-7 better. Germline assignment: CDR1 ENHRY and CDR2 SYGVKD. The CDR3 contains 16 residues. The CDR3 DNA reads TGTGCCATCAGTGGGGGACTAGCGGGAGGGATCTACGAGCAGTACTTC. Protein product: CAISGGLAGGIYEQYF.

J is TRBJ2-5 and V is TRBV24-1, with D unresolved. The end of the DNA is better explained by TRBJ2-1, so the J call may be wrong. This CDR3 is 12 amino acids long. Germline assignment: CDR1 KGHDR and CDR2 SFDVKD. The CDR3, as DNA: TGTGCCACCAGTTCACCGATCCATGAGCAGTTCTTC. Protein: CATSSPIHEQFF.

The table lists this clonotype with a few counts. CDR3 nucleotides: TGTGCTAGTGGTACAGGGGTAACTGAAGCTTTCTTT. Translated, it gives CASGTGVTEAFF. The V gene is TRBV12-5, the J gene TRBJ1-1; TRBD1 matches at 7 bases. From germline, CDR1 is LGHNT and CDR2 FRNRAP. The V gene end was trimmed by 5 bases and the J gene end by 5 bases; junction bases not matched to a gene: 2. CDR3 length: 12 residues. The whole variable domain, remainder taken from reference TRBV12-5 and TRBJ1-1, is DARVTQTPRHKVTEMGQEVTMRCQPILGHNTVFWYRQTMMQGLELLAYFRNRAPLDDSGMPKDRFSAEMPDATLATLKIQPSEPRDSAVYFCASGTGVTEAFFGQGTRLTVV.

V usage is TRBV25-1 and J usage is TRBJ2-1, with D perhaps TRBD1 or TRBD2 (5 bases each). V dropped 7 bases and J dropped 3 bases, with 13 bases sitting between them. This CDR3 has 14 residues. Germline values: CDR1 MGHDK, CDR2 SYGVNS. CDR3 coding DNA: TGTGCCAGCATTGGGGGTTGGAACTACAATGAGCAGTTCTTC. This gives the protein CASIGGWNYNEQFF.

The chain joins TRBV6-5 to TRBJ1-3; 7 bases are shared with TRBD1. With 5 bases clipped from V and 7 bases from J, the junction kept 11 bases outside the gene matches. The CDR3 consists of 15 residues. In germline, CDR1 is MNHEY, CDR2 SVGAGI. The CDR3 DNA is TGTGCCAGCAGTCCAGCATCAGGGGGACACAACACCATATATTTT. It yields the protein CASSPASGGHNTIYF.

The sample holds a few counts of this clonotype. The CDR3 DNA follows: TGTGCCAGCAGTTCTTCACTTACCTATGGCTACACCTTC. It specifies CASSSSLTYGYTF. This chain connects TRBV12-3 or TRBV12-4 to TRBJ1-2; no clear D. The CDR3 totals 13 residues. V was cut by 4 bases and J by 4 bases, with 10 bases left in between.

The chain carries TRBV29-1 and TRBJ1-4; 8 bases fit TRBD1. This CDR3 is 14 amino acids long. Germline values: CDR1 SQVTM, CDR2 ANQGSEA. Trimming removed 5 bases from V and 8 bases from J; junction bases left unmatched: 10. CDR3 DNA: TGCAGCGTTATCAGGACAGGGAGGGAGGAAAAACTGTTTTTT. This codes for CSVIRTGREEKLFF.

This clonotype showed up just a few times. The chain is built from TRBV9 and TRBJ2-1; a possible D gene is TRBD2 (6 bases). V was trimmed by 0 bases and J by 8 bases, leaving 15 bases between them. The CDR3 has 15 residues. Germline CDR1 reads SGDLS; CDR2 reads YYNGEE. The CDR3 DNA follows: TGTGCCAGCAGCGTAGTTGGGCGGGGAGGCTATGAGCAGTTCTTC. It encodes CASSVVGRGGYEQFF.

This clonotype was seen only a few times. V usage is TRBV29-1 and J usage is TRBJ2-5; 7 bases are a match to TRBD1. This CDR3 region has 12 residues. The V and J ends lost 7 bases and 5 bases, in that order; junction bases with no gene match: 7. Per germline, CDR1 SQVTM and CDR2 ANQGSEA. The CDR3 nucleotides are TGCAGCGCAGACATCAGGGGGGAGACCCAGTACTTC. Translated: CSADIRGETQYF.

The chain is built from TRBV7-9 and TRBJ2-5, with no clear D. CDR3 length equals 15 residues. The germline CDR1 and CDR2 sequences are SEHNR and FQNEAQ (reference sequence). Deletions cut 6 bases from V and 5 bases from J, with 19 bases between. The CDR3 region has the DNA TGTGCCAGCAGTCCCGTCCATTCCCTCGGGGAGACCCAGTACTTC. It is translated as CASSPVHSLGETQYF.

The rearrangement joins TRBV18 to TRBJ2-1, with D perhaps TRBD1 (5 bases). Trimming left V 4 bases short and J 1 base short, with 11 bases between. Germline loops: CDR1 KGHSH, CDR2 LQKENI. CDR3 length: 15 amino acids. The CDR3 bases are TGTGCCAGCTCACAGACAGCCCTATCCTACAATGAGCAGTTCTTC. This sequence encodes CASSQTALSYNEQFF.

The genes are TRBV3-1 and TRBJ2-4; possibly TRBD1 for D (5 bases). The CDR3 runs 15 residues. The V and J ends lost 0 bases and 3 bases respectively, with 9 bases between them. Germline lookup yields CDR1 LGHDT and CDR2 YNNKEL (reference sequence). As DNA, the CDR3 is TGTGCCAGCAGCCAAGACAGGGAAAGCAAAAACATTCAGTACTTC. Encoded protein: CASSQDRESKNIQYF.

In its sample, this clonotype was seen a few times. The conserved phenylalanine or tryptophan normally closing the CDR3 is absent here, so this likely arose from a read error. V gene TRBV5-1 combines with J gene TRBJ1-1, with D possibly matching TRBD1 (5 bases). Germline CDR1 and CDR2: SGHRS and YFSETQ. CDR3 length: 12 residues. V lost 5 bases and J lost 5, with 10 bases in between. In DNA, the CDR3 is TGCGCCAGCAGAGGGGATTATACTGAAGCTTTCGTT. It is translated as CASRGDYTEAFV.